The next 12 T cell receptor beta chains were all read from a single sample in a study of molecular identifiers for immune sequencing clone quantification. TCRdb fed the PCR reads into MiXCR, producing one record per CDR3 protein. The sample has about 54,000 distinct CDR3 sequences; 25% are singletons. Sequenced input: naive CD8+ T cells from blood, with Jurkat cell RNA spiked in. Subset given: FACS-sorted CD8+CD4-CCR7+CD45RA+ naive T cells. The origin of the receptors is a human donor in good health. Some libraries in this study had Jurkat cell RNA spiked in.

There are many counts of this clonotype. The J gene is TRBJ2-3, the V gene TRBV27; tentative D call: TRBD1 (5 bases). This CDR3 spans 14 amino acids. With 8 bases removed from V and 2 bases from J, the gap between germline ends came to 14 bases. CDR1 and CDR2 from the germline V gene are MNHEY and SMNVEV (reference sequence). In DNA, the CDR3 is TGTGCCAGCGGAGACAGTACCTACACAGATACGCAGTATTTT. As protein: CASGDSTYTDTQYF.

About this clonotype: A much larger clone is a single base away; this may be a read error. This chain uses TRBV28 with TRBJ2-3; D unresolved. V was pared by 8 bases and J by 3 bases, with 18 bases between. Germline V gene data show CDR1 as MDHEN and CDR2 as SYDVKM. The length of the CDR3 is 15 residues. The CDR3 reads CASVKARLGTDTQYF. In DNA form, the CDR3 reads TGTGCCAGCGTCAAAGCAAGGCTAGGGACAGATACGCAGTATTTT.

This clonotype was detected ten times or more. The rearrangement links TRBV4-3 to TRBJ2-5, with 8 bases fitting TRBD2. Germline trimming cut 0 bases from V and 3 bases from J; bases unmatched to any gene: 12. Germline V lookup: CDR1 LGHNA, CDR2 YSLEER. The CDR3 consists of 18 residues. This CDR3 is CASSQDLDAGGLEETQYF. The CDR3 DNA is TGCGCCAGCAGCCAAGATCTTGATGCGGGGGGCCTTGAAGAGACCCAGTACTTC.

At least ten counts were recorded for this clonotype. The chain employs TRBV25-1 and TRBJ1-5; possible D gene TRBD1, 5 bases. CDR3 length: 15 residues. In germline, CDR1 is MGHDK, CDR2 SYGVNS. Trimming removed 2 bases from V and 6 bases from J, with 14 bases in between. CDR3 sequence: CASSESSARAQPQHF. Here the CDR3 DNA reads TGTGCCAGCAGTGAAAGTTCCGCCAGGGCTCAGCCCCAGCATTTT.

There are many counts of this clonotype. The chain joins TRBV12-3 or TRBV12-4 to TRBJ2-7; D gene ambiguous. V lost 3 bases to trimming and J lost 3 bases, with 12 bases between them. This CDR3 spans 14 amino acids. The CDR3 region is CASSLLGPGYEQYF. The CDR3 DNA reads TGTGCCAGCAGTTTGCTCGGGCCTGGCTACGAGCAGTACTTC.

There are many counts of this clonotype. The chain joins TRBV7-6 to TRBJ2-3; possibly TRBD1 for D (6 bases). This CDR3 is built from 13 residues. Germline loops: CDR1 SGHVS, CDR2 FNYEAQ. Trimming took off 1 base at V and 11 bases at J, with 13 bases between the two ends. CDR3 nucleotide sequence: TGTGCCAGCAGCTTAGGGGAACAGGGCTGGCAGTATTTT. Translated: CASSLGEQGWQYF.

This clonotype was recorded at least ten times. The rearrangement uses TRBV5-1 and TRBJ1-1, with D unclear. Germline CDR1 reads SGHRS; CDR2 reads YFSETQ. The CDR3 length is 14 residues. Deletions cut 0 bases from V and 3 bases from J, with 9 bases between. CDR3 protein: CASSLVGDDTEAFF. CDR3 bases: TGCGCCAGCAGCTTGGTTGGGGATGACACTGAAGCTTTCTTT. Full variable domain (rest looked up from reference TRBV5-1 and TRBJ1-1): KAGVTQTPRYLIKTRGQQVTLSCSPISGHRSVSWYQQTPGQGLQFLFEYFSETQRNKGNFPGRFSGRQFSNSRSEMNVSTLELGDSALYLCASSLVGDDTEAFFGQGTRLTVV.

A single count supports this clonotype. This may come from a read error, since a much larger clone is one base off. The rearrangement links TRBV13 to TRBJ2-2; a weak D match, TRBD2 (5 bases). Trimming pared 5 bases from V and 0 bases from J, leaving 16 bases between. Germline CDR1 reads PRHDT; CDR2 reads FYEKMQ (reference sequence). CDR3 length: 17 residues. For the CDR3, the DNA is TGTGCCAGCAGCCCCGGGGAACCCGACGCGAACACCGGGGAGCTGTTTTTT. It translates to CASSPGEPDANTGELFF.

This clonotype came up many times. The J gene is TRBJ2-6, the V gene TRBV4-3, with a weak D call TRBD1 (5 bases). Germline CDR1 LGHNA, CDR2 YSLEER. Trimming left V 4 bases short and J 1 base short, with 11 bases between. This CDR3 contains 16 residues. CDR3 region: CASSPAQGSGANVLTF. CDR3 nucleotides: TGCGCCAGCAGCCCCGCTCAGGGATCTGGGGCCAACGTCCTGACTTTC.

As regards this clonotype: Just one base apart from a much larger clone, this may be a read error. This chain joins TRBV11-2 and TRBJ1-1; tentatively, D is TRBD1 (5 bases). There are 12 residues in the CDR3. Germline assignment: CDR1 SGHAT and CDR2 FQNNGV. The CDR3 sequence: CAGSEGHTEAFF. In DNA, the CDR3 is TGTGCCGGCAGCGAGGGACACACTGAAGCTTTCTTT.

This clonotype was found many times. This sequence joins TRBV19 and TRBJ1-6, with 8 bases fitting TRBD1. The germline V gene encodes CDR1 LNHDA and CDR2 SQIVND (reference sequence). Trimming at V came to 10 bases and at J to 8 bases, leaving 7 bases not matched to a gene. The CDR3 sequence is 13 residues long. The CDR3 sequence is CATGGQGDSPLHF. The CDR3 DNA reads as TGTGCCACCGGTGGACAGGGAGATTCACCCCTCCACTTT.

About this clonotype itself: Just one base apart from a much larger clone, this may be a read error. This CDR3 is CASSFGPNNQPQHF. CDR3 nucleotides: TGTGCCAGCAGTTTTGGCCCTAACAATCAGCCCCAGCATTTT. The V call is TRBV12-3 or TRBV12-4, the J call TRBJ1-5; D is undetermined. V was clipped by 3 bases and J by 3 bases, with 9 bases between them. The CDR3 contains 14 residues.